This T cell receptor (beta chain) was sequenced for a study of blood T cells in healthy people across ages. This clonotype was seen a handful of times. The V end lost 1 base, the J end lost 5 bases, and 15 bases lay between the germline ends. The CDR3 is 16 amino acids. The germline V gene encodes CDR1 KGHSY and CDR2 FQNENV. The authors ran a second PCR of 7 to 11 cycles using a sample-barcoded 5' primer and a J-beta primer mix. In TCRdb, the 5' RACE reads were re-called with MiXCR into one record per CDR3 protein. The sample contains roughly 1.5 million distinct CDR3 sequences, roughly 43% of which appear only once. Per sample, a minimum of 6 million PBMCs were isolated.

The chain joins TRBV16 to TRBJ1-5, with D uncertain. The clonotype was recovered from a woman younger than 30 in good health. Sequenced sample: blood. Here the CDR3 reads CASSQLRASVDQPQHF. The CDR3 coding sequence is TGTGCCAGCAGCCAATTGAGGGCCAGTGTTGATCAGCCCCAGCATTTT.